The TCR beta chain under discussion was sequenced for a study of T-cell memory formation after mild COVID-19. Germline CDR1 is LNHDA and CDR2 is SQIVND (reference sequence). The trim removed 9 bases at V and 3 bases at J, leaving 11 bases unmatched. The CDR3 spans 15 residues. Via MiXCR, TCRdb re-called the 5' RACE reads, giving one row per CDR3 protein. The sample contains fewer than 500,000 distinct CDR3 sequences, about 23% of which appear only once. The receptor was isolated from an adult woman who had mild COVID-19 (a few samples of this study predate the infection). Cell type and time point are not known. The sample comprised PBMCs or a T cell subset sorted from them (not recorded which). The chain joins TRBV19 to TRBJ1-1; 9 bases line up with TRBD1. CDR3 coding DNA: TGTGCCAGCCGCTTGGGGGACAGGGTTGACACTGAAGCTTTCTTT. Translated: CASRLGDRVDTEAFF.